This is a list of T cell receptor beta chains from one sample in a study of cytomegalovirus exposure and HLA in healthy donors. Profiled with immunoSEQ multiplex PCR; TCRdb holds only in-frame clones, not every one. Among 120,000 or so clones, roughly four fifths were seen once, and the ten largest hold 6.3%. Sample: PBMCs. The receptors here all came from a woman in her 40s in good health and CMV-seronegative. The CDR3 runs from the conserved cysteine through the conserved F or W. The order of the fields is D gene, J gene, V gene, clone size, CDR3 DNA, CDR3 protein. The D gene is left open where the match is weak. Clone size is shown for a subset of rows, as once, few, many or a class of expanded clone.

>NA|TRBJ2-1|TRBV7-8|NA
TGTGCCAGCAGCTTAGCGGTAGCGGCATCCTACAATGAGCAGTTCTTC
CASSLAVAASYNEQFF
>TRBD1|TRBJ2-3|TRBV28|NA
TGTGCCAGCAGTATAGCCCCGGGACAGGGGGCAGATACGCAGTATTTT
CASSIAPGQGADTQYF
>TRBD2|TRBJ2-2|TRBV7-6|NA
TGTGCCAGCAGCTTACCCCCGGGAGGGAACACCGGGGAGCTGTTTTTT
CASSLPPGGNTGELFF
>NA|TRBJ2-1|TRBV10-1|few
TGCGCCAGCAGCCTTGGAGGGAGTCCTTACAATGAGCAGTTCTTC
CASSLGGSPYNEQFF
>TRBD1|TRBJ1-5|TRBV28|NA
TGTGCCAGCAGTTCCCCCCAGGGGGCCCAGCCCCAGCATTTT
CASSSPQGAQPQHF
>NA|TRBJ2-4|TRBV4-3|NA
TGCGCCAGCAGCCAAGATGCCGCAGGGTCCAACAGAGCCAAAAACATTCAGTACTTC
CASSQDAAGSNRAKNIQYF
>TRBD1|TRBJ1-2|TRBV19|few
TGTGCCAGTAGGGTTTCCGACAGGGGCTATGGCTACACCTTC
CASRVSDRGYGYTF
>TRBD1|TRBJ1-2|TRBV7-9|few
TGTGCCAGCAGCCTCCGGGACAGAAACTATGGCTACACCTTC
CASSLRDRNYGYTF
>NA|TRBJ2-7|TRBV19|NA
TGTGCCAGTAGCCAGGGTAGTCCCCACTACGAGCAGTACTTC
CASSQGSPHYEQYF
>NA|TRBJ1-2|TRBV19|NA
TGTGCCAGTAGCCAACGACACACGCCTAACTATGGCTACACCTTC
CASSQRHTPNYGYTF
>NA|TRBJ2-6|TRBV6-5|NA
TGTGCCAGCAGCCCCGTCGGGGCCAACGTCCTGACTTTC
CASSPVGANVLTF
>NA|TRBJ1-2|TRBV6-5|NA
TGTGCCAGCAGCCGACAGACAGACCTCTATGGCTACACCTTC
CASSRQTDLYGYTF
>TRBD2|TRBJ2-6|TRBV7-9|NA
TGTGCCAGCAGCTCACTAAGGCGGGGGGCTGTTGGGGCCAACGTCCTGACTTTC
CASSSLRRGAVGANVLTF
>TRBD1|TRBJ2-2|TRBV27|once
TGTGCCAGCAGCAGACAGGGGGTCCGCGGGGAGCTGTTTTTT
CASSRQGVRGELFF
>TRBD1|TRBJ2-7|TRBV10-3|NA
TGTGCCATCAGGACAGGGGCACAGTACGAGCAGTACTTC
CAIRTGAQYEQYF
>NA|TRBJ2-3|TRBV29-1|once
TGCAGCGCGATCGAGACACCCATACAGTATTTT
CSAIETPIQYF
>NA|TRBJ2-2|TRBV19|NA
TGTGCCAGTAGTAAAGCGGCCGCACTCAAGTGGAGCGGGGAGCTGTTTTTT
CASSKAAALKWSGELFF
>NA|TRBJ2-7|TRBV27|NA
TGTGCCAGCAGTTTAATGAGCGGGTCCTACGAGCAGTACTTC
CASSLMSGSYEQYF
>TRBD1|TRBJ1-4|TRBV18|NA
TGTGCCAGCTCACCGAGGACAGGGGCTAACGAAAAACTGTTTTTT
CASSPRTGANEKLFF
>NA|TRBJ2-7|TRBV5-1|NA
TGCGCCAGCAGCTTGTCAGGGATTATCGAGCAGTACTTC
CASSLSGIIEQYF
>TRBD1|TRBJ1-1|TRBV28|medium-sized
TGTGCCAGCAGTTTATACAGGGGCGGGCCGAACACTGAAGCTTTCTTT
CASSLYRGGPNTEAFF
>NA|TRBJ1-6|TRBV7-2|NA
TGTGCCAGCAGCTCGGACAGCCTTACGGCAGCTCACTTT
CASSSDSLTAAHF
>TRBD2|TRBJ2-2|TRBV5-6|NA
TGTGCCAGCAGCTTATCTAGCGGGAGTCGCACCGGGGAGCTGTTTTTT
CASSLSSGSRTGELFF
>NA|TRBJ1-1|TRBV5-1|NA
TGCGCCAGCAGCCTCCTACAGTACATTGAAGCTTTCTTT
CASSLLQYIEAFF
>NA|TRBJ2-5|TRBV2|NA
TGTGCCAGCAGTGGGAGGGCCGGAGAGACCCAGTACTTC
CASSGRAGETQYF
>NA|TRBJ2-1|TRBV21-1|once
TGTGCCAGCAGCAAAGCTCCAAAACCTAGCGGGAGCTCCTACAATGAGCAGTTCTTC
CASSKAPKPSGSSYNEQFF
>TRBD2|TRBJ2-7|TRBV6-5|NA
TGTGCCAGCAGTCTAACTAGCGGGAGTCCCTACGAGCAGTACTTC
CASSLTSGSPYEQYF
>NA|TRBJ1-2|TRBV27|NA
TGTGCCAGCAGTTTATTCGCATCAGCTAACTATGGCTACACCTTC
CASSLFASANYGYTF
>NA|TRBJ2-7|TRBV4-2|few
TGTGCCAGCAGCCAAACCCGGGCTAGCGAGTACGAGCAGTACTTC
CASSQTRASEYEQYF
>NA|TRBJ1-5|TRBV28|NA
TGTGCCAGCCATCCACCAGGTAGCAATCAGCCCCAGCATTTT
CASHPPGSNQPQHF
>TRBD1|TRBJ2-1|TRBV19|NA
TGTGCCAGTACCCTAGTTGGGGGACAGGGGCTATACAATGAGCAGTTCTTC
CASTLVGGQGLYNEQFF
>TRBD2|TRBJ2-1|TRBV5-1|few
TGCGCCAGCAGCTTGGGTAGGGGAGGGAATGAGCAGTTCTTC
CASSLGRGGNEQFF
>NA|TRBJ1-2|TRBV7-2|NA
TGTGCCAGCAGCTTGGGACTTGGGAGTGGCTACACCTTC
CASSLGLGSGYTF
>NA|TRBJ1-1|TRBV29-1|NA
TGCAGCGTTGAGTCAATCTTACAGGGTTGGACTGAAGCTTTCTTT
CSVESILQGWTEAFF
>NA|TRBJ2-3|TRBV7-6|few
TGTGCCAGCAGCTCCCTTCAGGGCACAGATACGCAGTATTTT
CASSSLQGTDTQYF
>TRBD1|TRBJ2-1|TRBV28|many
TGTGCCAGCAGTTGGGACAGCAATGAGCAGTTCTTC
CASSWDSNEQFF
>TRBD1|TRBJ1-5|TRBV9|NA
TGTGCCAGCAGCGTAGAAGTGGACAGGGTTCGGCAGCCCCAGCATTTT
CASSVEVDRVRQPQHF
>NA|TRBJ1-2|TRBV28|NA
TGTGCCAGCAGTACCCCGTCGGAGAGTAACTATGGCTACACCTTC
CASSTPSESNYGYTF
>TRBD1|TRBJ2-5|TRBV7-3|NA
TGTGCCAGCAGCTCCGGACAGGGAGAGACCCAGTACTTC
CASSSGQGETQYF
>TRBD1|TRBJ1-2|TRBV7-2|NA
TGTGCCAGCAGCCCGACAGGGGGCAATGGCTACACCTTC
CASSPTGGNGYTF